This TCR beta chain came from a study of vaccination effects on CD4 cells after COVID-19 (dated by TCRdb to between 2021 and 2023). With respect to the entire study: Two doses of either the BNT162b2 or the mRNA-1273 mRNA SARS-CoV-2 vaccine were administered to participants. The Oncomine TCR Beta short-read assay on an Illumina iSeq 100 was used to sequence cultures from other donors in the study. Altogether, some ten COVID-19 convalescent patients and a few SARS-CoV-2-naive healthy vaccine recipients made up the full study. SARS-CoV-2 spike-specific CD4+ TCR repertoires from before and after mRNA vaccination were compared in COVID-19 convalescent patients and in infection-naive vaccine recipients. Pre-vaccine samples were drawn from two convalescent patients 16 days and one week before the first dose, at 142 and 148 days after COVID-19 diagnosis.

In the ViraFEST assay, PBMC were stimulated with viral peptide pools, and TCR sequencing was then used to find antigen-specific CD4+ T cell clonotypes based on their expansion. After around 10 days of culture, CD4+ T cells were isolated with the EasySep CD4+ T cell isolation kit. PCR-confirmed SARS-CoV-2 infection had occurred in convalescent patients between March and December 2020, before the Alpha, Beta and Delta variants emerged in the United States. Around 2.1 million PBMC per well were cultured with approximately 10 ug/ml peptides in IMDM containing roughly 5% human AB serum, approximately 9.1 IU/ml IL-2 and gentamicin. On days 3 and 7, half of the culture medium was replaced with fresh IL-2-containing medium. Unless noted otherwise, every peptide stimulation condition was grown in triplicate wells. PBMC were separated from whole blood using Ficoll-Paque Plus gradient centrifugation and were then either cryopreserved at -140C or used fresh. The QIAamp micro DNA kit was used to extract genomic DNA from the cultured CD4+ T cells.

The study at large found these results: The study was limited by a small number of convalescent patients, and early post-infection timepoints were lacking. Among convalescent patients, the spike-reactive repertoire after vaccination was made up mainly of new vaccine-induced clones that were largely distinct from the clones induced by infection. Both infection-induced and vaccine-induced clones contracted markedly at late post-vaccination timepoints, which is consistent with waning T cell responses.

For this clone: Its binding antigen is unknown. No base-level quality is on record; no much larger clone is a single base apart.

The library relied on the immunoSEQ multiplex PCR assay. DNA from the cultured and isolated CD4+ T cells underwent TCR beta CDR3 sequencing. Per the source publication's procedure: The analysis removed non-productive TCR sequences, trimmed reads to the CDR3 region, and retained only CDR3s that were 7 or more amino acids long. Antigen-specific clonotypes were identified with the MANAFEST web app by comparing expansion in peptide wells against reference cultures. For clones to be considered positive, expansion at FDR<0.05 versus reference and all other wells, an odds ratio above 5, and a frequency above 0.1% in two replicate wells were required. A clonotype was called cross-reactive if it was significantly expanded both in SARS-CoV-2 spike wells and in at least one common cold coronavirus spike condition. Levenshtein distance calculated with the stringdist R package was used to assess CDR3 similarity, and unrooted trees were constructed with ape in R 3.6.1. What TCRdb holds here is the immuneACCESS table cut down to in-frame rearrangements. Part of the clones is not present; checked against another copy, under half of the missing clones reflect an unresolved V gene, and the others are unexplained. V and J calls and clone size follow that table, whereas D and trimming were derived from the DNA. This sample is represented by around 37,000 clones; roughly 73% of them were singletons. Jointly, the top ten make up roughly 33% of the sample.

In the germline V gene, CDR1 corresponds to MNHEY and CDR2 to SVGAGI. The trim is 2 bases for V and 0 bases for J, with a gap of 8 bases between the germline ends. The CDR3 starts with the cysteine, ends with the phenylalanine, and has 15 residues. Left in the record is the CDR3 DNA by itself, 45 bases read in frame from the first base. This clonotype was obtained from a human donor who had a prior SARS-CoV-2 infection. The chain links TRBV6-5 with TRBJ2-1; a confident D gene designation cannot be given. Sequenced material: CD4+ T cells from PBMCs cultured with a peptide pool, taken before COVID-19 vaccination. The CDR3 protein is CASSYQWGSYNEQFF. Here is the DNA: TGTGCCAGCAGTTACCAATGGGGCTCCTACAATGAGCAGTTCTTC.